This T cell receptor (beta chain) originates from a study of blood T cell repertoires in COVID-19. Turning to the study itself: T cells, B-cell-depleted T cells, or PBMCs supplied cDNA or gDNA.

Sequenced by immunoSEQ multiplex PCR; TCRdb stores in-frame clones only, minus some. This repertoire shows fewer than 110,000 clones, around nine tenths found once; its top ten account for over 15%. This CDR3 region has 16 residues. V gave up 1 base and J gave up 9 bases; unmatched junction bases: 13. In germline, CDR1 is MDHEN, CDR2 SYDVKM. The origin of this receptor is a woman aged 80 or over in a cohort sampled during active COVID-19. This chain connects TRBV28 to TRBJ2-3, with 7 bases fitting TRBD1. The specimen was peripheral blood. CDR3 sequence (DNA): TGTGCCAGCAGTTTATCCTTCGGTCGGACAGGTGGGACGCAGTATTTT. Encoded protein: CASSLSFGRTGGTQYF.